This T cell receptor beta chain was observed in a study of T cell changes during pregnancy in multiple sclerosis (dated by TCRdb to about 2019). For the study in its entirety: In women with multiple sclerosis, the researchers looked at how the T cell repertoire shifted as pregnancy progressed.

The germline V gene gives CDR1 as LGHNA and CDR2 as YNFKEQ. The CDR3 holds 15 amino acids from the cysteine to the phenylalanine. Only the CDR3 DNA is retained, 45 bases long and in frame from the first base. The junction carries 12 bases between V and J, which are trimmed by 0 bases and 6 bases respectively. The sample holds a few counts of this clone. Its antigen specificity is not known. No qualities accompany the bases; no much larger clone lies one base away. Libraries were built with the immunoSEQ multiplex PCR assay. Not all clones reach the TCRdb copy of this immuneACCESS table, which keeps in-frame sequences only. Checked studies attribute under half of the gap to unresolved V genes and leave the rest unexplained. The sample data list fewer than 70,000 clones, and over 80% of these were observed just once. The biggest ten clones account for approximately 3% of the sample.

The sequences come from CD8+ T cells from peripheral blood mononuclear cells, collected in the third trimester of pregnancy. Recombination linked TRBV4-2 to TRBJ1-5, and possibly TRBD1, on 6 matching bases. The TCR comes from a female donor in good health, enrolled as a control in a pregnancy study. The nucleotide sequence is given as TGTGCCAGCAGCCAAGATTCGGGGGGCGCTCAGCCCCAGCATTTT. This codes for CASSQDSGGAQPQHF.